Sequencing of this T cell receptor (beta chain) was carried out in a study of radiotherapy plus CTLA-4 blockade in lung cancer. Study overall: About 20% of patients responded objectively, and about 32% achieved disease control.

Overall study results and limits: Together with interferon-beta, which increased in serum after radiation, early dynamic changes in blood T cell clones were reportedly the best predictors of response. TCR clones of tumor origin grew in blood after radiotherapy plus ipilimumab.

On this clone itself: Antigen specificity is unknown.

Germline V gives CDR1 GTSNPN, CDR2 SVGIG (reference sequence). The CDR3 runs to 15 residues. V shed 2 bases, J shed 5 bases, and the junction held 10 bases outside the gene matches. The repertoire was sequenced with immunoSEQ multiplex PCR; TCRdb's copy has only in-frame clones and lacks some. The sample consists of over 85,000 clones, around 88% of them appearing once. Sequencing used peripheral blood, obtained from a patient treated with radiotherapy plus ipilimumab. This chain links TRBV30 with TRBJ2-7; 9 bases are a match to TRBD2. The receptor was isolated from a human donor with non-small cell lung cancer that progressed on radiotherapy plus ipilimumab. DNA of the CDR3: TGTGCCTGGAGTTTGGCGGGAGGGCCTCGCGACGAGCAGTACTTC. Encoded protein: CAWSLAGGPRDEQYF.